Listed here are 24 T cell receptor beta chains from one sample, sequenced in a study of early T cells in non-severe SARS-CoV-2 infection. TCRdb passed the 5' RACE reads through MiXCR, listing each CDR3 protein once. The sample holds 25,000 to 35,000 distinct CDR3 sequences, around 4.5% seen once. Sample: whole blood, taken at baseline. Every receptor here comes from an adult who was a healthcare worker with PCR-confirmed SARS-CoV-2 infection or an uninfected control (not recorded which).

This clonotype was seen at least ten times. This chain connects TRBV29-1 to TRBJ2-7; 9 bases match TRBD1. CDR3 length: 15 residues. Germline assignment: CDR1 SQVTM and CDR2 ANQGSEA. Germline trimming cut 6 bases from V and 0 bases from J; bases unmatched to any gene: 9. CDR3 in amino acids: CSVATGTGSSYEQYF. DNA of the CDR3: TGCAGCGTCGCCACCGGGACAGGGAGCTCCTACGAGCAGTACTTC.

This clonotype has ten or more counts. The J gene is TRBJ2-1, the V gene TRBV11-2; 8 nucleotides agree with TRBD1. The CDR3 spans 15 residues. In germline, CDR1 is SGHAT, CDR2 FQNNGV. Trimming at V came to 5 bases and at J to 2 bases, leaving 5 bases not matched to a gene. The CDR3 here is CASSPRTGTYNEQFF. CDR3 in DNA: TGTGCCAGCAGCCCGAGGACAGGGACCTACAATGAGCAGTTCTTC.

At least ten counts were recorded for this clonotype. This chain uses TRBV4-1 with TRBJ2-1; 9 bases map to TRBD2. The CDR3 is 17 amino acids. V was clipped by 3 bases and J by 2 bases; unmatched bases: 8. Germline V gives CDR1 MGHRA, CDR2 YSYEKL. The CDR3 DNA sequence: TGCGCCAGCAGCCAGATCCGGTTAGCGGGGGCCTACAATGAGCAGTTCTTC. As protein: CASSQIRLAGAYNEQFF.

This clonotype was seen many times. The chain is built from TRBV7-2 and TRBJ2-1, with no clear D. Germline V lookup: CDR1 SGHTA, CDR2 FQGNSA. The CDR3 is made up of 13 amino acids. V lost 2 bases and J lost 6, with 8 bases in between. The CDR3 loop is CASSLLRRNEQFF. The DNA of the CDR3 is TGTGCCAGCAGCTTATTGAGGCGCAATGAGCAGTTCTTC.

In its sample, this clonotype was seen many times. The rearrangement joins TRBV20-1 to TRBJ2-1, with 7 bases lining up with TRBD2. CDR3 length: 14 amino acids. V lost 1 base and J lost 7; bases outside the gene matches: 7. Germline-derived CDR1 and CDR2 are DFQATT and SNEGSKA (reference sequence). The CDR3 bases are TGCAGTGCTAGAGGGACTAGTATGAGGAATGAGCAGTTCTTC. Translated: CSARGTSMRNEQFF.

At least ten counts were recorded for this clonotype. The CDR3 loop reads CASSSKREQGQFF. The CDR3 nucleotides are TGCGCCAGCAGCTCCAAACGGGAGCAAGGGCAGTTCTTC. The gene calls are TRBV5-1 and TRBJ2-1; D is perhaps TRBD2 (6 bases). Trimming cost V 3 bases and J 12 bases, with 16 bases left between them. The CDR3 spans 13 residues. Looked up from germline, CDR1 is SGHRS and CDR2 is YFSETQ. Supplemented by reference TRBV5-1 and TRBJ2-1, the full variable domain reads KAGVTQTPRYLIKTRGQQVTLSCSPISGHRSVSWYQQTPGQGLQFLFEYFSETQRNKGNFPGRFSGRQFSNSRSEMNVSTLELGDSALYLCASSSKREQGQFFGPGTRLTVL.

This clonotype was picked up many times. The chain has TRBV6-2 or TRBV6-3 and TRBJ2-7; D is unclear. Germline assignment: CDR1 MNHEY and CDR2 SVGEGT. V was shortened by 2 bases and J by 0 bases, with 8 bases between the two germline ends. This CDR3 contains 14 residues. The CDR3 region has the DNA TGTGCCAGCAGTTACGAGGTTCTCTCCTACGAGCAGTACTTC. The encoded protein is CASSYEVLSYEQYF.

This clonotype has ten or more counts. V and J are TRBV20-1 and TRBJ2-5; D is uncertain. Trimming removed 6 bases from V and 2 bases from J, with 10 bases in between. The CDR3 covers 12 residues. Per germline, CDR1 DFQATT and CDR2 SNEGSKA (reference sequence). This CDR3 is CSALIGQETQYF. The CDR3 DNA reads as TGCAGTGCCCTCATTGGACAAGAGACCCAGTACTTC.

This clonotype was counted between two and nine times. The chain uses TRBV29-1 and TRBJ2-3; no definite D call. The V gene lost 7 bases and the J gene lost 8 bases, with 10 bases spanning the gap. This CDR3 region has 10 residues. The germline CDR1 and CDR2 sequences are SQVTM and ANQGSEA. DNA for the CDR3: TGCAGCGGCAGTTTCGGTACGCAGTATTTT. It codes for CSGSFGTQYF.

The sample holds many counts of this clonotype. The V call is TRBV19, the J call TRBJ2-1; 10 bases map to TRBD2. CDR3 length: 16 residues. V was clipped by 0 bases and J by 15 bases; unmatched bases: 14. Germline assignment: CDR1 LNHDA and CDR2 SQIVND (reference sequence). The CDR3 sequence is CASSIDLASGRVEGFF. In nucleotides, the CDR3 is TGTGCCAGTAGTATAGATCTGGCTAGCGGGAGAGTTGAGGGGTTCTTC.

Ten or more counts support this clonotype. This chain uses TRBV24-1 with TRBJ2-4, with 10 bases lining up with TRBD2. The CDR3 is made up of 15 amino acids. Germline CDR1 reads KGHDR; CDR2 reads SFDVKD. Losses at the gene ends were 4 bases for V and 5 bases for J; bases not matched to a gene: 4. The CDR3 nucleotides read TGTGCCACCAGTGACGCCCTAGCGGGGGAAAACATTCAGTACTTC. It is translated as CATSDALAGENIQYF.

This clonotype was found many times. CDR3 DNA sequence: TGTGCCAGCAGCTCACAGGGGACCGCCTACGAGCAGTACTTC. It yields the protein CASSSQGTAYEQYF. The chain joins TRBV7-9 to TRBJ2-7; 7 bases line up with TRBD1. The ends lost 4 bases at V and 2 bases at J; junction bases unmatched: 5. Germline V gene lookup returns CDR1 SEHNR and CDR2 FQNEAQ (reference sequence). The CDR3 contains 14 residues. Drawing the rest from reference TRBV7-9 and TRBJ2-7, the complete variable domain is DTGVSQNPRHKITKRGQNVTFRCDPISEHNRLYWYRQTLGQGPEFLTYFQNEAQLEKSRLLSDRFSAERPKGSFSTLEIQRTEQGDSAMYLCASSSQGTAYEQYFGPGTRLTVT.

This clonotype was detected ten times or more. This chain links TRBV11-2 with TRBJ2-4; D possibly matches TRBD1 or TRBD2 (5 bases each). The V gene lost 5 bases and the J gene lost 0 bases, with 14 bases spanning the gap. This CDR3 contains 16 residues. Germline CDR1 and CDR2: SGHAT and FQNNGV. The CDR3 loop reads CASSRDLTLAKNIQYF. The CDR3 DNA follows: TGTGCCAGCAGCCGGGACCTAACTTTAGCCAAAAACATTCAGTACTTC.

This clonotype was counted ten times or more. The chain uses TRBV24-1 and TRBJ2-2; 9 bases map to TRBD1. Germline lookup yields CDR1 KGHDR and CDR2 SFDVKD. CDR3 length: 12 amino acids. The ends lost 9 bases at V and 8 bases at J; junction bases unmatched: 3. The CDR3 protein is CATGQGRGELFF. The DNA for the CDR3 is TGTGCCACCGGACAGGGGAGGGGGGAGCTGTTTTTT.

The chain combines TRBV6-2 or TRBV6-3 with TRBJ2-7; maybe TRBD1 (5 bases). The V gene's germline CDR1 is MNHEY and CDR2 SVGEGT. V shed 2 bases and J shed 4 bases, with 9 bases lying between them. The CDR3 is made up of 13 amino acids. The DNA of the CDR3 is TGTGCCAGCAGTTACGGGGCAGCTTACGAGCAGTACTTC. Its translation: CASSYGAAYEQYF.

This clonotype showed up many times. The chain carries TRBV7-2 and TRBJ2-7; perhaps TRBD1 as D (6 bases). V shed 4 bases and J shed 0 bases, with 10 bases lying between them. The CDR3 consists of 14 residues. The germline CDR1 and CDR2 sequences are SGHTA and FQGNSA. CDR3 sequence reads: CASSSRGSSYEQYF. The CDR3 bases are TGTGCCAGCAGCTCCAGGGGATCCTCCTACGAGCAGTACTTC.

This clonotype was observed many times. The V call is TRBV5-6, the J call TRBJ2-7; 7 bases agree with TRBD1. Trimming removed 2 bases from V and 2 bases from J; junction bases left unmatched: 4. CDR1 and CDR2 (germline): SGHDT, YYEEEE. The CDR3 runs to 14 residues. CDR3 bases: TGTGCCAGCAGCTTCGGGACAGACCCCTACGAGCAGTACTTC. This gives the protein CASSFGTDPYEQYF.

This clonotype was observed at least ten times. This chain uses TRBV12-5 with TRBJ1-5, with a weak D call TRBD1 (5 bases). This CDR3 is built from 14 residues. V was shortened by 2 bases and J by 4 bases, with 9 bases between the two germline ends. The germline CDR1 and CDR2 sequences are LGHNT and FRNRAP. The CDR3 region has the DNA TGTGCTAGTGGTTTGTCAGGGTGGAATCAGCCCCAGCATTTT. This codes for CASGLSGWNQPQHF. The full variable domain, with the rest looked up from reference TRBV12-5 and TRBJ1-5, is DARVTQTPRHKVTEMGQEVTMRCQPILGHNTVFWYRQTMMQGLELLAYFRNRAPLDDSGMPKDRFSAEMPDATLATLKIQPSEPRDSAVYFCASGLSGWNQPQHFGDGTRLSIL.

This chain connects TRBV7-3 to TRBJ2-3, with TRBD2 matching over 10 bases. Germline V gene data show CDR1 as SGHTA and CDR2 as FQGTGA. This CDR3 is 17 amino acids long. The ends lost 5 bases at V and 5 bases at J; junction bases unmatched: 13. CDR3 amino acids: CASSRLAAGGSGDTQYF. For the CDR3, the DNA is TGTGCCAGCAGCCGCCTGGCAGCGGGAGGGTCAGGAGATACGCAGTATTTT. The whole variable domain, remainder taken from reference TRBV7-3 and TRBJ2-3, is GAGVSQTPSNKVTEKGKYVELRCDPISGHTALYWYRQSLGQGPEFLIYFQGTGAADDSGLPNDRFFAVRPEGSVSTLKIQRTERGDSAVYLCASSRLAAGGSGDTQYFGPGTRLTVL.

The table lists this clonotype with a few counts. The chain has TRBV5-1 and TRBJ2-7; 8 positions agree with TRBD2. The ends lost 1 base at V and 5 bases at J; junction bases unmatched: 8. Looked up from germline, CDR1 is SGHRS and CDR2 is YFSETQ. The CDR3 loop spans 15 amino acids. CDR3 DNA: TGCGCCAGCAGCTTGATAGCGGGGTATCTCAACGAGCAGTACTTC. It codes for CASSLIAGYLNEQYF.

Concerning this clonotype itself: A much larger clonotype is one base distant, so this may be a read error. This chain joins TRBV19 and TRBJ2-3, with a tentative D call TRBD2 (5 bases). Germline CDR1 LNHDA, CDR2 SQIVND (reference sequence). This CDR3 contains 16 residues. Trimming pared 0 bases from V and 3 bases from J, leaving 13 bases between. Written as DNA, the CDR3 is TGTGCCAGTAGTATAGATTCCAGAGGGAGAACAGATACGCAGTATTTT. Amino acid sequence: CASSIDSRGRTDTQYF.

The table lists this clonotype with many counts. This chain connects TRBV27 to TRBJ2-7, with 10 nucleotides matching TRBD2. The junction had 11 bases not matched to a gene; V was cut back by 1 base and J by 2 bases. This CDR3 region has 18 residues. Looked up from germline, CDR1 is MNHEY and CDR2 is SMNVEV (reference sequence). This CDR3 is CASSLFGSGGPLAYEQYF. The CDR3, as DNA: TGTGCCAGCAGTTTATTTGGTAGCGGGGGGCCCCTCGCCTACGAGCAGTACTTC.

The chain combines TRBV24-1 with TRBJ2-3, with D perhaps TRBD1 (5 bases). Germline values: CDR1 KGHDR, CDR2 SFDVKD. The V end lost 6 bases, the J end lost 0 bases, and 12 bases lay between the germline ends. The CDR3 is 15 amino acids. CDR3 in amino acids: CATSMGQTSTDTQYF. CDR3 coding DNA: TGTGCCACCAGTATGGGGCAAACTAGCACAGATACGCAGTATTTT.

In its sample, this clonotype was seen many times. The V gene is TRBV19, the J gene TRBJ2-2; D is ambiguous. Germline CDR1 is LNHDA and CDR2 is SQIVND (reference sequence). The V end was cut by 6 bases, the J end by 8 bases, with 10 bases between. The CDR3 covers 12 residues. The CDR3 DNA reads as TGTGCCAGTAGGCTAGGACCTGGGGAGCTGTTTTTT. This sequence encodes CASRLGPGELFF.